The clone carrying this TCR beta chain was recorded a few times. No antigen is known for it. These data are taken from a study of read filtering for tumor transcriptome and immune sequencing. General study points: Even smaller IR-seq throughput identified most shared clonotypes.

The CDR3 spans 14 residues. CDR1 and CDR2 (germline): GTSNPN, SVGIG (reference sequence). J lost 4 bases, V lost 1 base, and 3 bases had no gene match. Molecular barcoded adaptors covering alpha/delta and beta/gamma chains were used on approximately 400 ng RNA. One entry per CDR3 protein, called by TCRdb with MiXCR from the reads. The repertoire holds about 62,000 distinct CDR3 sequences, with approximately 18% as singletons. Sequenced material: a population of CD138-negative cells sorted from bone marrow. This sequence joins TRBV30 and TRBJ2-5; TRBD2 agrees at 10 bases. The TCR was taken from a donor at least 40 years old with multiple myeloma. The CDR3 reads CAWSGGTSVETQYF. DNA for the CDR3: TGTGCCTGGAGTGGGGGGACTAGCGTAGAGACCCAGTACTTC.